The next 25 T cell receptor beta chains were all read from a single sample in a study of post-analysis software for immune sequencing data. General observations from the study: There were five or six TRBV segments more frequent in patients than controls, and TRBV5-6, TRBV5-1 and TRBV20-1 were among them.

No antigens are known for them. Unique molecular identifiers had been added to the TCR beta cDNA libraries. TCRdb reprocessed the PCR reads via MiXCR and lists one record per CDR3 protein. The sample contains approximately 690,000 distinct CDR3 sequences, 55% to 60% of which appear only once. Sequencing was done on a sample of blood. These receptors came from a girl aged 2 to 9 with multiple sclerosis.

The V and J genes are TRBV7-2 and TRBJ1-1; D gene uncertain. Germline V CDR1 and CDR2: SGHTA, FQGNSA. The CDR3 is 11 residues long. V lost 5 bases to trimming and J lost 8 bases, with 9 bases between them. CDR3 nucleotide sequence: TGTGCCAGCAGCCTGTTACAGGAAGCTTTCTTT. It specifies CASSLLQEAFF. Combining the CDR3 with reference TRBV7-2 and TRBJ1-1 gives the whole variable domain GAGVSQSPSNKVTEKGKDVELRCDPISGHTALYWYRQSLGQGLEFLIYFQGNSAPDKSGLPSDRFSAERTGGSVSTLTIQRTQQEDSAVYLCASSLLQEAFFGQGTRLTVV.

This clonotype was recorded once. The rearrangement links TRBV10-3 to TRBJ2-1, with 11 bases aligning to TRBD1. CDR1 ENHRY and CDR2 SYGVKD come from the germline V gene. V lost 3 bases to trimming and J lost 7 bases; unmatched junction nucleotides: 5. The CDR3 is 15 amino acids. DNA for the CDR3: TGTGCCATCAGTGACGGGGACAGGGGGGGGAATGAGCAGTTCTTC. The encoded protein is CAISDGDRGGNEQFF.

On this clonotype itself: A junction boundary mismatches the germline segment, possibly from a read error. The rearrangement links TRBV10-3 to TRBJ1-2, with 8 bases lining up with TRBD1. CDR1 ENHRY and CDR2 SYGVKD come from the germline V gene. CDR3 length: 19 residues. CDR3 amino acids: CAISESVAGTGSSNYGYTF. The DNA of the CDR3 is TGTGCAATCAGTGAGTCGGTGGCGGGGACAGGCTCTTCGAACTATGGCTACACCTTC.

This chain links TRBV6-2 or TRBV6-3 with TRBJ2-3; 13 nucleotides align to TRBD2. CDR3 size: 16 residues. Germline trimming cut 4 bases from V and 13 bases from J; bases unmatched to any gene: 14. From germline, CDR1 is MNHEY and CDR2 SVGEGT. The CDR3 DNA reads TGTGCCAGCAGTTCCCCGACTAGCGGGGGGCCCCCTAAGAAGTATTTT. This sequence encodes CASSSPTSGGPPKKYF.

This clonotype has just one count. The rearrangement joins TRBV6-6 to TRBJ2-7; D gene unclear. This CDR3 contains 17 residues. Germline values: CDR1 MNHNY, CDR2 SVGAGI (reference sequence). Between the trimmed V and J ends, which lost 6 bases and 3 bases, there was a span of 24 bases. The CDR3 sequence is CASSPLPQGMRYYEQYF. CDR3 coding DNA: TGTGCCAGCAGCCCGCTCCCCCAAGGGATGAGGTACTACGAGCAGTACTTC.

The chain's CDR3 is CSVPTGPLTDTQYF. The CDR3 DNA follows: TGCAGCGTTCCGACTGGCCCCTTGACAGATACGCAGTATTTT. The chain carries TRBV29-1 and TRBJ2-3, with D unresolved. Trimming left V 5 bases short and J 3 bases short, with 15 bases between. CDR1 SQVTM and CDR2 ANQGSEA come from the germline V gene. This CDR3 region has 14 residues.

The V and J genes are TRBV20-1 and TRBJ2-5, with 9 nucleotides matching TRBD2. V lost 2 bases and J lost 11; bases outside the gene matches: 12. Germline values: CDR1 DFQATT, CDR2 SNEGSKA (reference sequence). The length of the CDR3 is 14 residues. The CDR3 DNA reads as TGCAGTGCTAGAAGGTCTAGCGGGAACTACGGGCAGTACTTC. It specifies CSARRSSGNYGQYF.

The CDR3 here is CSVSGGTLGTDTQYF. CDR3 in DNA: TGCAGCGTTAGCGGGGGTACTCTCGGCACAGATACGCAGTATTTT. The chain combines TRBV29-1 with TRBJ2-3; 8 nucleotides agree with TRBD2. The CDR3 sequence is 15 residues long. The germline gives CDR1 SQVTM, CDR2 ANQGSEA. V lost 5 bases and J lost 1; bases outside the gene matches: 8.

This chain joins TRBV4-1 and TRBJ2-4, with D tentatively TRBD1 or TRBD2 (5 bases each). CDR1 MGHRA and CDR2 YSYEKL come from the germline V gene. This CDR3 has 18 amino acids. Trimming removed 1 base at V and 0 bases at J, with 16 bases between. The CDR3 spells CASSQAFTGGLAKNIQYF. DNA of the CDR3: TGCGCCAGCAGCCAAGCCTTTACAGGAGGACTAGCCAAAAACATTCAGTACTTC.

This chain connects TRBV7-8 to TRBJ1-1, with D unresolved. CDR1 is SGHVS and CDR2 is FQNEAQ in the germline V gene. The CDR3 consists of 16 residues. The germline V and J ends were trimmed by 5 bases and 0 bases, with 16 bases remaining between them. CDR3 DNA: TGTGCCAGCAGCCAGCGGACGGCTCTTCTGAACACTGAAGCTTTCTTT. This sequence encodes CASSQRTALLNTEAFF.

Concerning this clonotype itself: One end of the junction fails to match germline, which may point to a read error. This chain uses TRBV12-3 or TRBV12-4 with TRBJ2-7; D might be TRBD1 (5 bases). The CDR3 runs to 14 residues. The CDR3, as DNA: TGTGCCAGCAGCTTAGACCAGGGAATAAACGAGCAGTACTTC. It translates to CASSLDQGINEQYF.

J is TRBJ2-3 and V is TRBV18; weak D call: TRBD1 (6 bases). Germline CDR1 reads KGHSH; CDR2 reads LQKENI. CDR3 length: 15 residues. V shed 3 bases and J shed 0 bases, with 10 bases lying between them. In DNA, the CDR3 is TGTGCCAGCTCACCGGCAGGGGAGAGCACAGATACGCAGTATTTT. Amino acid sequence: CASSPAGESTDTQYF.

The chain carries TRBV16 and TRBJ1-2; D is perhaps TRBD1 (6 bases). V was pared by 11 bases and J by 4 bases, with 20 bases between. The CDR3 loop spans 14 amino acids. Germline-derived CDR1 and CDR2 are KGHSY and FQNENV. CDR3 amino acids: CASKNRDVFYGYTF. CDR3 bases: TGTGCCTCAAAGAACAGGGACGTCTTCTATGGCTACACCTTC.

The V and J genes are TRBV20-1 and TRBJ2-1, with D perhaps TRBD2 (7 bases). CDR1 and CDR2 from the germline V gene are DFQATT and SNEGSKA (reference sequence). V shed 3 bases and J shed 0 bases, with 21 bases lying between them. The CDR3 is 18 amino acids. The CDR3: CSARAFEGGARSYNEQFF. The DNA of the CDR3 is TGCAGTGCTAGGGCCTTTGAGGGGGGGGCTCGCTCCTACAATGAGCAGTTCTTC.

The CDR3 region is CSARRGGSTDTQYF. For the CDR3, the DNA is TGCAGTGCGAGACGGGGGGGGAGCACAGATACGCAGTATTTT. This chain connects TRBV20-1 to TRBJ2-3, with 8 bases that match TRBD2. Germline assignment: CDR1 DFQATT and CDR2 SNEGSKA (reference sequence). The CDR3 is 14 amino acids. V was clipped by 6 bases and J by 0 bases; unmatched bases: 5.

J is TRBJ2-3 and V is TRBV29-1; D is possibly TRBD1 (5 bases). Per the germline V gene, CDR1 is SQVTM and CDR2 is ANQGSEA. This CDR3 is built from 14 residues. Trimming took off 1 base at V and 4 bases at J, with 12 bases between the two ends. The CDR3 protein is CSVEAVSGPDTQYF. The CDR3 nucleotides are TGCAGCGTTGAAGCCGTCTCAGGGCCAGATACGCAGTATTTT.

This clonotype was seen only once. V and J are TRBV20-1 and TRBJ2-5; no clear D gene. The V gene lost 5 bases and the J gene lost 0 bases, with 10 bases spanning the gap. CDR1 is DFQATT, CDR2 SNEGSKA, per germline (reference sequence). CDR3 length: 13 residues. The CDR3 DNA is TGCAGTGCTCCCGCTTCCAACCAAGAGACCCAGTACTTC. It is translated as CSAPASNQETQYF.

CDR3 in amino acids: CAGSGGETQYF. The CDR3 DNA sequence: TGTGCCGGGAGTGGGGGCGAGACCCAGTACTTC. The chain couples TRBV7-9 to TRBJ2-5, with TRBD1 as a possible D gene (6 bases). The CDR3 is made up of 11 amino acids. Per germline, CDR1 SEHNR and CDR2 FQNEAQ (reference sequence). Trimming left V 11 bases short and J 5 bases short, with 12 bases between.

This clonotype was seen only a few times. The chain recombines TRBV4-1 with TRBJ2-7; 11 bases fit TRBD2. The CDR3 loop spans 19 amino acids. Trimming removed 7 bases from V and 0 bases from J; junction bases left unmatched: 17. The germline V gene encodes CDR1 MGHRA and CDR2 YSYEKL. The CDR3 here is CASKTAGTSGLRSSYEQYF. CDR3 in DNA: TGCGCCAGCAAAACCGCCGGGACTAGCGGTCTACGGAGCTCCTACGAGCAGTACTTC.

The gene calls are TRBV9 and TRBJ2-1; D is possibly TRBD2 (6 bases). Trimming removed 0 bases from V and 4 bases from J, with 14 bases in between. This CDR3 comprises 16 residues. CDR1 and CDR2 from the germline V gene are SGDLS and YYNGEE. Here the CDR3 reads CASSVGGTPKYNEQFF. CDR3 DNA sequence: TGTGCCAGCAGCGTAGGTGGGACTCCCAAATACAATGAGCAGTTCTTC.

The CDR3 protein is CASGGQSYNEQFF. CDR3 nucleotide sequence: TGTGCCAGCGGAGGACAGTCCTACAATGAGCAGTTCTTC. The V and J genes are TRBV27 and TRBJ2-1; D possibly corresponds to TRBD1 (6 bases). The germline V and J ends were trimmed by 8 bases and 1 base, with 9 bases remaining between them. Germline V gene data show CDR1 as MNHEY and CDR2 as SMNVEV (reference sequence). This CDR3 has 13 amino acids.

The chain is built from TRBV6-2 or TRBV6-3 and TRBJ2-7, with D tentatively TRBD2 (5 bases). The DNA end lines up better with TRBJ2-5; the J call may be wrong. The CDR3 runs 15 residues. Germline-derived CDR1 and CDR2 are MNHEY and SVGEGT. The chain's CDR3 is CASSYTASLAKTQYF. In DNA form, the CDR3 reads TGTGCCAGCAGTTACACGGCTAGCCTCGCAAAGACCCAGTACTTC.

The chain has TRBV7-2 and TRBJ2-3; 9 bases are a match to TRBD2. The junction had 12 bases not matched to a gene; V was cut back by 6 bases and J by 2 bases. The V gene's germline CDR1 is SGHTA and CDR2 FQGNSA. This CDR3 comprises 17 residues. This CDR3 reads CASSLMGGGAVTDTQYF. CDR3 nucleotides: TGTGCCAGCAGTCTAATGGGCGGGGGGGCAGTCACAGATACGCAGTATTTT. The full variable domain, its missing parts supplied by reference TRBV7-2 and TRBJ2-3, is GAGVSQSPSNKVTEKGKDVELRCDPISGHTALYWYRQSLGQGLEFLIYFQGNSAPDKSGLPSDRFSAERTGGSVSTLTIQRTQQEDSAVYLCASSLMGGGAVTDTQYFGPGTRLTVL.

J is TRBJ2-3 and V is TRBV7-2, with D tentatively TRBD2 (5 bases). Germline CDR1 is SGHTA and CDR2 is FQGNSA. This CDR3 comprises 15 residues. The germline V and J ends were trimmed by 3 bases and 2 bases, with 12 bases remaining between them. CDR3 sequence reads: CASSFRGDPTDTQYF. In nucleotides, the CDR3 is TGTGCCAGCAGCTTCCGGGGAGACCCCACAGATACGCAGTATTTT.

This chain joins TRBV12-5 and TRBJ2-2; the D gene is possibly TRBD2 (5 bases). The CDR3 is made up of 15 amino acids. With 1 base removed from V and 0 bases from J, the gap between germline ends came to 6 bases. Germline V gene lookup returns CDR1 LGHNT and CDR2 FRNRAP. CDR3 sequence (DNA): TGTGCTAGTGGTTTGGGACTACCGAACACCGGGGAGCTGTTTTTT. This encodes CASGLGLPNTGELFF.